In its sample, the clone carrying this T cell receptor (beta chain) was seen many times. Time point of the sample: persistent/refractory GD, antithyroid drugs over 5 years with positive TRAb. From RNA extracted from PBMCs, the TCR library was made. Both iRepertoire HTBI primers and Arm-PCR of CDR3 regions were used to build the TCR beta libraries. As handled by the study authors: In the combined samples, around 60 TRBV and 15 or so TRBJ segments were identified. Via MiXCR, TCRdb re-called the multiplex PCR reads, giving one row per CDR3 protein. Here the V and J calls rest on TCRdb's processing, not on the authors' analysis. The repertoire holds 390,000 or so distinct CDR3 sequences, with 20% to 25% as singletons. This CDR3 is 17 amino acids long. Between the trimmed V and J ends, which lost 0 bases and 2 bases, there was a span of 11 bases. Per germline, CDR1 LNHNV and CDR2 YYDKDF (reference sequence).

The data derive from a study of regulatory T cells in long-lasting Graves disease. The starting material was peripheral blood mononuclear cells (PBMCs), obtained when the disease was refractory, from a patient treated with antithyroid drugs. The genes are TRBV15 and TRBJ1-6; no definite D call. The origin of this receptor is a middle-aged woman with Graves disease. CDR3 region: CATSREFGMAYNSPLHF. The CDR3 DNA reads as TGTGCCACCAGCAGAGAATTCGGGATGGCCTATAATTCACCCCTCCACTTT.